This passage covers 22 T cell receptor beta chains from one sample sequenced in a study of blood T cell repertoires in COVID-19. Generated by immunoSEQ multiplex PCR, the TCRdb table keeps only in-frame clones and is missing some. The data hold tens of thousands of clones, with over 70% observed a single time. Sequencing was done on a sample of peripheral blood. The source of these receptors is a human donor in a cohort sampled during active COVID-19.

This clone occurred a few times. The rearrangement uses TRBV24-1 and TRBJ2-7, with TRBD1 matching 7 bases. There are 13 residues in the CDR3. Germline V CDR1 and CDR2: KGHDR, SFDVKD. V lost 2 bases, J lost 4 bases, and 1 base stayed unmatched. The CDR3 coding sequence is TGTGCCACCAGTGATTCGGGACAGTACGAGCAGTACTTC. Translated: CATSDSGQYEQYF.

The V and J genes are TRBV7-6 and TRBJ2-5; 8 nucleotides align to TRBD1. Germline V lookup: CDR1 SGHVS, CDR2 FNYEAQ. The CDR3 is made up of 15 amino acids. With 2 bases clipped from V and 4 bases from J, the junction kept 6 bases outside the gene matches. CDR3 residues: CASSLFWTGPETQYF. The CDR3 coding sequence is TGTGCCAGCAGCTTATTTTGGACAGGGCCAGAGACCCAGTACTTC.

The V and J genes are TRBV6-5 and TRBJ2-7; D might be TRBD2 (6 bases). The CDR3 runs to 15 residues. Trimming shortened V by 0 bases and J by 2 bases, and 11 bases separated the two germline ends. Germline values: CDR1 MNHEY, CDR2 SVGAGI. CDR3 region: CASSYSVGGTYEQYF. DNA of the CDR3: TGTGCCAGCAGTTACTCGGTCGGGGGAACCTACGAGCAGTACTTC.

The V gene is TRBV7-2, the J gene TRBJ1-4, with D unclear. CDR1 and CDR2 (germline): SGHTA, FQGNSA. The V and J ends lost 1 base and 3 bases respectively, with 12 bases between them. This CDR3 is 16 amino acids long. CDR3 loop: CASSLVSTEPNEKLFF. The DNA of the CDR3 is TGTGCCAGCAGCTTAGTGTCTACAGAACCTAATGAAAAACTGTTTTTT.

The V call is TRBV24-1, the J call TRBJ2-7, with D perhaps TRBD2 (6 bases). This CDR3 contains 13 residues. The germline gives CDR1 KGHDR, CDR2 SFDVKD. V gave up 5 bases and J gave up 5 bases, with 12 bases separating them. The CDR3 DNA follows: TGTGCCACCAGTGCCGGGAGTCTAGACGAGCAGTACGTC. This encodes CATSAGSLDEQYV.

V usage is TRBV7-8 and J usage is TRBJ2-7; D perhaps matches TRBD1 (5 bases). The germline gives CDR1 SGHVS, CDR2 FQNEAQ. Trimming left V 0 bases short and J 6 bases short, with 6 bases between. The CDR3 extends over 12 amino acids. The CDR3 DNA is TGTGCCAGCAGCTTAGCTGGGGCCGAGCAGTACTTC. Its protein is CASSLAGAEQYF.

The chain has TRBV28 and TRBJ2-7; 9 bases are shared with TRBD1. V was clipped by 6 bases and J by 4 bases; unmatched bases: 7. The CDR3 has 14 amino acids. Germline V gene data show CDR1 as MDHEN and CDR2 as SYDVKM. The CDR3 region has the DNA TGTGCCAGCAGGACCGGGACAGGGATTTACGAGCAGTACTTC. Residues: CASRTGTGIYEQYF.

The chain links TRBV3-1 (or the pseudogene TRBV3-2) to TRBJ1-6, with 7 nucleotides matching TRBD1. There are 15 residues in the CDR3. The trim removed 5 bases at V and 9 bases at J, leaving 10 bases unmatched. Germline V gene data show CDR1 as LGHDT and CDR2 as YNNKEL (reference sequence). The CDR3 region is CASSYVRGRSSPLHF. Written as DNA, the CDR3 is TGTGCCAGCAGCTATGTAAGGGGGCGGTCTTCACCCCTCCACTTT.

The chain employs TRBV6-5 and TRBJ1-5; weak D call: TRBD1 (5 bases). There are 15 residues in the CDR3. V was clipped by 6 bases and J by 9 bases, with 21 bases between them. CDR1 and CDR2 from the germline V gene are MNHEY and SVGAGI. The CDR3 spells CASRKDRQTSGPQHF. The CDR3 bases are TGTGCCAGCAGGAAGGACCGACAGACCTCAGGGCCCCAGCATTTT.

The chain recombines TRBV15 with TRBJ1-4, with a tentative D call TRBD1 (6 bases). V was cut by 8 bases and J by 7 bases, with 14 bases left in between. The CDR3 is 13 residues long. Germline V gives CDR1 LNHNV, CDR2 YYDKDF (reference sequence). The CDR3 protein is CATLGGGGEKLFF. CDR3 in DNA: TGTGCCACCTTAGGGGGTGGAGGTGAAAAACTGTTTTTT.

The rearrangement uses TRBV7-8 and TRBJ2-5, with TRBD2 identical over 7 bases. Trimming took 1 base from V and 4 from J; bases not matched to a gene: 12. Germline CDR1 is SGHVS and CDR2 is FQNEAQ. The CDR3 totals 17 residues. The CDR3 loop reads CASSLGGGGGGIETQYF. The DNA of the CDR3 is TGTGCCAGCAGCTTAGGTGGCGGCGGGGGAGGCATAGAGACCCAGTACTTC.

In this sample, this clone turned up once. The genes are TRBV2 and TRBJ1-2; TRBD1 matches 9 bases. Looked up from germline, CDR1 is SNHLY and CDR2 is FYNNEI. The CDR3 is made up of 18 amino acids. The V segment lost 5 bases and the J segment 0 bases; nucleotides outside the gene matches: 13. CDR3 sequence: CASSHQTPQGATNYGYTF. CDR3 sequence (DNA): TGTGCCAGCAGTCACCAGACCCCACAGGGGGCGACTAACTATGGCTACACCTTC.

The chain has TRBV28 and TRBJ1-6; 11 nucleotides agree with TRBD1. The CDR3 length is 17 residues. From germline, CDR1 is MDHEN and CDR2 SYDVKM. The V segment lost 3 bases and the J segment 7 bases; nucleotides outside the gene matches: 8. The DNA for the CDR3 is TGTGCCAGCAGTTTTTCAGGACAGGGGGCGCGAAATTCACCCCTCCACTTT. It is translated as CASSFSGQGARNSPLHF.

The sample holds one count of this clone. The rearrangement uses TRBV5-1 and TRBJ1-2; TRBD1 matches 10 bases. Germline V lookup: CDR1 SGHRS, CDR2 YFSETQ. This CDR3 has 16 amino acids. The junction had 8 bases not matched to a gene; V was cut back by 0 bases and J by 6 bases. CDR3 nucleotide sequence: TGCGCCAGCAGCTTGGCAACTAGGGACAGGGGCCATGGCTACACCTTC. This codes for CASSLATRDRGHGYTF.

The chain has TRBV28 and TRBJ2-5, with 7 positions matching TRBD2. The CDR3 runs 16 residues. Trimming at V came to 4 bases and at J to 2 bases, leaving 10 bases not matched to a gene. The germline gives CDR1 MDHEN, CDR2 SYDVKM. The CDR3 coding sequence is TGTGCCAGCAGTTACTTACCTCGGGGGGTACAAGAGACCCAGTACTTC. Residues: CASSYLPRGVQETQYF.

The genes are TRBV7-8 and TRBJ2-7; 8 nucleotides agree with TRBD1. CDR3 length equals 14 residues. V was clipped by 7 bases and J by 2 bases; unmatched bases: 7. Germline values: CDR1 SGHVS, CDR2 FQNEAQ. CDR3 DNA sequence: TGTGCCAGCACCGCCGACAGGGGAACCTACGAGCAGTACTTC. Translated, it gives CASTADRGTYEQYF.

The table lists this clone with a count of one. The chain joins TRBV5-6 to TRBJ1-1, with unresolved D. Germline CDR1 SGHDT, CDR2 YYEEEE. V was clipped by 0 bases and J by 7 bases, with 7 bases between them. This CDR3 contains 12 residues. The CDR3 is CASSLVAGEAFF. CDR3 bases: TGTGCCAGCAGCTTGGTGGCAGGTGAAGCTTTCTTT.

The chain has TRBV7-2 and TRBJ2-7; TRBD2 is a possible D gene (5 bases). The length of the CDR3 is 12 residues. Trimming took 6 bases from V and 6 from J, leaving 12 bases between them. Germline CDR1 is SGHTA and CDR2 is FQGNSA. The CDR3 DNA sequence: TGTGCCAGCAGTAACGCCGCGGGCGAGCAGTACTTC. Amino acids: CASSNAAGEQYF.

CDR3 amino acids: CASSPGQGDRETQYF. The CDR3 region has the DNA TGTGCCAGCAGCCCGGGACAGGGCGACAGGGAGACCCAGTACTTC. This chain uses TRBV5-4 with TRBJ2-5, with TRBD1 identical over 9 bases. Germline CDR1 SGHNT, CDR2 YYREEE (reference sequence). The V and J ends lost 4 bases and 5 bases, in that order; junction bases with no gene match: 9. The CDR3 is 15 amino acids.

This clone was observed once. This chain uses TRBV28 with TRBJ1-2; 9 bases map to TRBD1. Germline-derived CDR1 and CDR2 are MDHEN and SYDVKM. This CDR3 has 15 residues. With 4 bases clipped from V and 3 bases from J, the junction kept 6 bases outside the gene matches. The CDR3 DNA sequence: TGTGCCAGCAGTTCCGGACAGGGGAAAGACTATGGCTACACCTTC. Encoded protein: CASSSGQGKDYGYTF.

V is TRBV4-1 and J is TRBJ1-2; 7 nucleotides align to TRBD1. The CDR3 loop spans 15 amino acids. The germline gives CDR1 MGHRA, CDR2 YSYEKL. J was trimmed by 0 bases and V by 3 bases; bases with no gene match: 4. DNA of the CDR3: TGCGCCAGCAGCCACCGACAGGGAACTAACTATGGCTACACCTTC. Translation: CASSHRQGTNYGYTF.

V usage is TRBV19 and J usage is TRBJ2-5, with 8 bases matching TRBD1. Germline V gene sequence: CDR1 LNHDA, CDR2 SQIVND (reference sequence). V trimming: 3 bases; J trimming: 5 bases; junction bases outside the gene matches: 2. The CDR3 spans 13 residues. The CDR3 sequence is CASSMRDRETQYF. The CDR3 DNA reads as TGTGCCAGTAGTATGAGGGACAGGGAGACCCAGTACTTC.